This T cell receptor beta chain was identified in a study of CD8+ T cells in alopecia areata. Regarding the study as a whole: On tofacitinib, scalp clonality and expanded CD8+ clones among top 100 fell significantly. Amid tofacitinib therapy, many expanded lesional clones stayed present in scalp and blood.

The count of this clone is one. Its antigen remains unidentified. Likely a read error: the CDR3 ends without its conserved phenylalanine or tryptophan. cDNA reverse transcribed from extracted RNA served as the sequencing template. Profiled with immunoSEQ multiplex PCR; TCRdb holds only in-frame clones, not every one. Of 130,000 to 150,000 clones detected, roughly 82% appear once; the ten largest clones hold just under 25%. The CDR3 is 16 residues long. Between the trimmed V and J ends, which lost 3 bases and 6 bases, there was a span of 15 bases. Germline lookup yields CDR1 SEHNR and CDR2 FQNEAQ (reference sequence). Treatment noted: oral pan-JAK inhibitor, 5-10 mg twice daily. Obtained from alopecia areata patients were lesional scalp punch biopsies along with peripheral blood.

This TCR derives from a human donor with alopecia areata. This specimen consisted of CD8+ T cells sorted from blood, obtained at week 4, from a patient treated with tofacitinib. V is TRBV7-9 and J is TRBJ1-6; D might be TRBD1 (5 bases). The CDR3 sequence is CASSLPSTGRNSPLHL. The CDR3, as DNA: TGTGCCAGCAGCTTGCCCTCCACAGGCCGTAATTCACCCCTCCACCTT.